One and the same sample provided the 23 T cell receptor beta chains below, sequenced in a study of blood T cell repertoires in COVID-19. Method: immunoSEQ multiplex PCR; TCRdb's copy keeps in-frame clones and lacks some. The data hold 150,000 to 200,000 clones, with around 83% observed a single time. The sample comprised peripheral blood. Receptors originate from a woman in her seventies with COVID-19, enrolled during active disease.

The rearrangement joins TRBV28 to TRBJ1-4; 11 bases match TRBD1. In germline, CDR1 is MDHEN, CDR2 SYDVKM. This CDR3 is 17 amino acids long. J lost 4 bases, V lost 6 bases, and 10 bases had no gene match. Here the CDR3 DNA reads TGTGCCAGCAGAATTCCCGGGACAGGGGGGTTTAATGAAAAACTGTTTTTT. Its protein is CASRIPGTGGFNEKLFF.

This clone was counted a single time. One end of the junction does not line up with germline, which may come from a read error. The chain joins TRBV7-9 to TRBJ2-5; the match to TRBD2 covers 8 bases. This CDR3 has 12 residues. Germline V gene lookup returns CDR1 SEHNR and CDR2 FQNEAQ (reference sequence). The CDR3 DNA follows: TGTGCCAGCAGCTTAGCAGGACTAGCTTTACACTTC. It translates to CASSLAGLALHF.

The chain couples TRBV5-1 to TRBJ1-3; possible D gene TRBD1, 5 bases. The CDR3 length is 16 residues. The germline V gene encodes CDR1 SGHRS and CDR2 YFSETQ. Between the trimmed V and J ends, which lost 1 base and 0 bases, there was a span of 11 bases. Here the CDR3 DNA reads TGCGCCAGCAGCTTGAACGGGGGGAACTCTGGAAACACCATATATTTT. Translation: CASSLNGGNSGNTIYF.

CDR3 region: CASKGTGASYEQYF. The CDR3 nucleotides are TGTGCCAGCAAGGGCACAGGGGCCTCCTACGAGCAGTACTTC. The genes are TRBV6-5 and TRBJ2-7; 7 bases align to TRBD1. Germline loops: CDR1 MNHEY, CDR2 SVGAGI. There are 14 residues in the CDR3. J was trimmed by 0 bases and V by 7 bases; bases with no gene match: 6.

This chain links TRBV7-2 with TRBJ2-7, with TRBD2 as a possible D gene (5 bases). V lost 4 bases to trimming and J lost 0 bases, with 13 bases between them. The CDR3 loop spans 15 amino acids. The germline V gene encodes CDR1 SGHTA and CDR2 FQGNSA. The CDR3 DNA follows: TGTGCCAGCAGCTCAACGACGGGGATCTCCTACGAGCAGTACTTC. This gives the protein CASSSTTGISYEQYF.

The rearrangement joins TRBV7-2 to TRBJ2-7; 16 bases are shared with TRBD2. This CDR3 region has 17 residues. J lost 7 bases, V lost 1 base, and 7 bases had no gene match. Per the germline V gene, CDR1 is SGHTA and CDR2 is FQGNSA. The CDR3, as DNA: TGTGCCAGCAGCTTAGGGGGGACTAGCGGGAGGGCCCGGGAGCAGTACTTC. It encodes CASSLGGTSGRAREQYF.

This chain connects TRBV30 to TRBJ1-2; 9 bases agree with TRBD1. This CDR3 is built from 14 residues. V lost 8 bases and J lost 0; bases outside the gene matches: 7. Germline values: CDR1 GTSNPN, CDR2 SVGIG (reference sequence). The CDR3 is CAQGQGRANYGYTF. The CDR3 bases are TGTGCCCAAGGACAGGGGCGGGCTAACTATGGCTACACCTTC.

The V call is TRBV10-1, the J call TRBJ2-1, with 8 positions matching TRBD2. The V gene's germline CDR1 is WNHNN and CDR2 SYGVQD (reference sequence). V shed 9 bases and J 2 bases; nucleotides not matched to a gene: 6. The CDR3 consists of 14 residues. Written as DNA, the CDR3 is TGCGCCAGAAGACCGGGACTAGCCTACAATGAGCAGTTCTTC. Its translation is CARRPGLAYNEQFF.

This chain links TRBV7-2 with TRBJ2-2; possibly TRBD2 for D (5 bases). Trimming stripped 3 bases from V and 17 bases from J, with 19 bases between. The germline CDR1 and CDR2 sequences are SGHTA and FQGNSA. The CDR3 totals 13 residues. Here the CDR3 reads CASSLGSEALGFF. CDR3 nucleotides: TGTGCCAGCAGCTTGGGGTCGGAGGCCCTCGGTTTTTTT.

The J gene is TRBJ2-3, the V gene TRBV6-5; 10 bases line up with TRBD2. V trimming: 10 bases; J trimming: 6 bases; junction bases outside the gene matches: 4. The CDR3 has 12 residues. Germline loops: CDR1 MNHEY, CDR2 SVGAGI. In DNA, the CDR3 is TGTGCCACAGCGGGAGGGGCCGATACGCAGTATTTT. Translated: CATAGGADTQYF.

This clone was picked up a small number of times. The J gene is TRBJ2-7, the V gene TRBV16, with 12 bases lining up with TRBD2. From germline, CDR1 is KGHSY and CDR2 FQNENV. The CDR3 totals 19 residues. With 2 bases clipped from V and 1 base from J, the junction kept 12 bases outside the gene matches. The CDR3 protein is CASSQRVASGRASSYEQYF. DNA for the CDR3: TGTGCCAGCAGCCAAAGGGTAGCTAGCGGGAGGGCCTCATCCTACGAGCAGTACTTC. Using reference TRBV16 and TRBJ2-7 for the parts outside the CDR3, the full variable domain is GEEVAQTPKHLVRGEGQKAKLYCAPIKGHSYVFWYQQVLKNEFKFLISFQNENVFDETGMPKERFSAKCLPNSPCSLEIQATKLEDSAVYFCASSQRVASGRASSYEQYFGPGTRLTVT.

This chain connects TRBV6-5 to TRBJ1-2; D is uncertain. Between the trimmed V and J ends, which lost 4 bases and 3 bases, there was a span of 3 bases. CDR1 is MNHEY and CDR2 is SVGAGI in the germline V gene. The CDR3 is made up of 11 amino acids. The CDR3 region has the DNA TGTGCCAGCAGTTCTTACTATGGCTACACCTTC. This sequence encodes CASSSYYGYTF.

There are a few counts of this clone. This chain uses TRBV5-4 with TRBJ1-2; 7 positions agree with TRBD1. Germline assignment: CDR1 SGHNT and CDR2 YYREEE (reference sequence). After removal of 4 bases from V and 5 bases from J, the junction contained 11 bases not matched to a gene. The CDR3 sequence is 15 residues long. CDR3 DNA sequence: TGTGCCAGCAGCACCCAGACAGGGCTTGAGTATGGCTACACCTTC. It encodes CASSTQTGLEYGYTF.

The chain joins TRBV4-2 to TRBJ1-2, with no clear D. Germline V gives CDR1 LGHNA, CDR2 YNFKEQ. The CDR3 covers 16 residues. The V end was cut by 0 bases, the J end by 2 bases, with 13 bases between. CDR3 protein: CASSQDPNGRNYGYTF. The CDR3 nucleotides read TGTGCCAGCAGCCAAGATCCAAACGGGAGAAACTATGGCTACACCTTC.

The chain recombines TRBV2 with TRBJ1-4; TRBD1 matches 8 bases. V was pared by 5 bases and J by 8 bases, with 7 bases of the junction left unmatched. The CDR3 loop spans 14 amino acids. Germline V gives CDR1 SNHLY, CDR2 FYNNEI. CDR3 coding DNA: TGTGCCAGCAGTTTCACAGGGGGGGGAGAAAAACTGTTTTTT. Its translation is CASSFTGGGEKLFF.

The gene calls are TRBV18 and TRBJ2-1, with D possibly matching TRBD2 (7 bases). Germline V gives CDR1 KGHSH, CDR2 LQKENI. The CDR3 spans 13 residues. Deletions cut 2 bases from V and 6 bases from J, with 8 bases between. The CDR3 protein is CASSPGGANEQFF. DNA for the CDR3: TGTGCCAGCTCACCAGGGGGGGCCAATGAGCAGTTCTTC.

The chain couples TRBV5-6 to TRBJ1-2; the match to TRBD1 covers 7 bases. After removal of 4 bases from V and 0 bases from J, the junction contained 6 bases not matched to a gene. CDR3 length equals 15 residues. CDR1 SGHDT and CDR2 YYEEEE come from the germline V gene. CDR3 in DNA: TGTGCCAGCAGCCCGATAGGGACAGCTAACTATGGCTACACCTTC. Amino acid sequence: CASSPIGTANYGYTF.

J is TRBJ1-2 and V is TRBV20-1; 8 bases map to TRBD1. Looked up from germline, CDR1 is DFQATT and CDR2 is SNEGSKA (reference sequence). Germline trimming cut 3 bases from V and 8 bases from J; bases unmatched to any gene: 14. The CDR3 runs 15 residues. The CDR3 bases are TGCAGTGCTAGTTGGGGACCTACAGGGGGTCGGGGCTACACCTTC. Translated, it gives CSASWGPTGGRGYTF.

CDR3 DNA: TGCGCCAGCAGCGAGGGTACTGGAAACACCATATATTTT. Translation: CASSEGTGNTIYF. V and J are TRBV5-1 and TRBJ1-3; D remains ambiguous. The V gene's germline CDR1 is SGHRS and CDR2 YFSETQ. The CDR3 sequence is 13 residues long. Trimming removed 4 bases at V and 2 bases at J, with 7 bases between.

The rearrangement joins TRBV28 to TRBJ2-3; 8 bases align to TRBD2. The CDR3 has 17 amino acids. CDR1 is MDHEN, CDR2 SYDVKM, per germline. Trimming cost V 1 base and J 4 bases; bases outside gene matches: 10. The CDR3 nucleotides are TGTGCCAGCAGTTTATACGATGGAGCGGGAGAGGCAGATACGCAGTATTTT. It codes for CASSLYDGAGEADTQYF.

This chain joins TRBV28 and TRBJ1-2; TRBD1 agrees at 7 bases. Germline V gene lookup returns CDR1 MDHEN and CDR2 SYDVKM. With V trimmed by 2 bases and J by 5 bases, 5 bases remained unmatched. The CDR3 loop spans 14 amino acids. The CDR3 region is CASSLVTGWYGYTF. CDR3 coding DNA: TGTGCCAGCAGTTTAGTGACAGGGTGGTATGGCTACACCTTC.

The chain employs TRBV28 and TRBJ2-7; TRBD1 aligns across 7 bases. The J segment lost 1 base and the V segment lost 6 bases, leaving 6 bases of the junction unmatched. The CDR3 loop spans 14 amino acids. The germline V gene encodes CDR1 MDHEN and CDR2 SYDVKM. Here the CDR3 DNA reads TGTGCCAGCAGCGTTCAACAGGGGTCCTACGAGCAGTACTTC. Protein sequence: CASSVQQGSYEQYF. Based on the CDR3 plus reference TRBV28 and TRBJ2-7, the full variable domain is DVKVTQSSRYLVKRTGEKVFLECVQDMDHENMFWYRQDPGLGLRLIYFSYDVKMKEKGDIPEGYSVSREKKERFSLILESASTNQTSMYLCASSVQQGSYEQYFGPGTRLTVT.

CDR3: CASSSSGKTEAFF. The CDR3 nucleotides read TGTGCCAGCAGCTCATCAGGGAAAACTGAAGCTTTCTTT. The rearrangement joins TRBV7-3 to TRBJ1-1; D is perhaps TRBD1 (5 bases). This CDR3 is 13 amino acids long. Germline V CDR1 and CDR2: SGHTA, FQGTGA. V lost 4 bases to trimming and J lost 5 bases, with 11 bases between them.